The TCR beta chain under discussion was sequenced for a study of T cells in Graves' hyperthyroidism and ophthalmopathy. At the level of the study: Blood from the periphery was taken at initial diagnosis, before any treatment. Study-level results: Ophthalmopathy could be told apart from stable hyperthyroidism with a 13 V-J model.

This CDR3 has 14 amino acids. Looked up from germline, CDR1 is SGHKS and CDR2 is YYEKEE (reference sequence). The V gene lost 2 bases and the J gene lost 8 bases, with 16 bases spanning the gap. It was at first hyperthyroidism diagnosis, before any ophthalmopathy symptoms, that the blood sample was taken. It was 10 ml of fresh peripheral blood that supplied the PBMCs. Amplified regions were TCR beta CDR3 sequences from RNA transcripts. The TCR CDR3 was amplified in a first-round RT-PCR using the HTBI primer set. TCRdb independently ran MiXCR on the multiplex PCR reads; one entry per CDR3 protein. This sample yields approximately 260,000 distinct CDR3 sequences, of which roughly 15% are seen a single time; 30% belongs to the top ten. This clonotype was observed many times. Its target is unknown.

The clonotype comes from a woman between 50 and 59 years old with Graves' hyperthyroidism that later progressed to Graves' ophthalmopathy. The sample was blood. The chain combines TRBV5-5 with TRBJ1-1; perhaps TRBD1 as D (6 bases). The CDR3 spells CASSLEWGAREAFF. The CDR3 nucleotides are TGTGCCAGCAGCTTAGAGTGGGGGGCGAGAGAAGCTTTCTTT.